This T cell receptor (beta chain) was identified in a study of blood T cell repertoires in COVID-19 (TCRdb year 2020). At the level of the whole study: Samples from collaborators originated in the United States, Italy and Spain and spanned both the acute and convalescent phases of COVID-19. The prospective study material was composed of cDNA or gDNA derived from T cells, B-cell-depleted T cells, or PBMCs. Subjects who had been exposed to COVID-19, were actively infected with it, or had recovered from it provided the deeply sampled blood TCRbeta repertoires that made up the dataset. The repertoires were made available in a free public database intended to serve as a resource for research on the immune response to SARS-CoV-2. The samples were drawn from the first 160 participants of the ongoing ImmuneRACE study and from roughly 1,300 subjects provided by 6 global collaborators. The sample metadata nearly always contained a de-identified subject ID, COVID-19 status, age in years and sex. HLA class I and class II types, where available, came from metadata supplied by the sample provider rather than from assay-based typing.

Inclusive of the bounding cysteine and phenylalanine, the CDR3 is 14 residues long. Only the CDR3 DNA stays, 42 bases, in frame from base 1. CDR1 is given as SNHLY and CDR2 as FYNNEI, both from the germline V gene. V loses 8 bases, J loses 0 bases, and the germline ends lie 11 bases apart. The immunoSEQ Assay, a bias-controlled multiplex PCR, was used to amplify TCRbeta CDR3 regions from genomic DNA. As for how the authors treated the data: Within the assay, amplification of reference gene primers was used to estimate how many nucleated cells each sample contained. To quantify the absolute abundance of each unique TCRbeta CDR3 rearrangement, sequence reads were collapsed and filtered. Productive Simpson clonality was computed per sample as the square root of Simpson's diversity index over productive rearrangements. Here the immuneACCESS table is served through TCRdb, limited to in-frame sequences with V and J called. Missing clones are a known gap in these copies; in checked studies unresolved V genes cover under half, and the rest lacks a known reason. The V and J calls and clone size were taken over from that table, and D and trimming were inferred from the DNA. The sample profile shows approximately 260,000 clones; roughly 80% of them were found once. More than 3% of the sample comes from the top ten.

Points the paper makes about the study in general: The amount of clinical and demographic metadata varied by source and participant and was provided uncurated.

Participants in the prospective study were aged about 18 to 89 years, lived in 24 United States geographic areas, and enrolled through a virtual design. In the prospective study, participants were assigned to cohorts based on the clinical history participants reported in a screening survey and a study questionnaire. ImmuneRACE Cohort 3 recovered participants were defined by two consecutive negative NP/OP PCR tests, healthcare professional clearance, or symptom resolution. Each participant in the prospective study had whole blood, serum and a nasopharyngeal or oropharyngeal swab collected by mobile phlebotomists. Over an approximately 2-month period, participants in the prospective study had the option of providing additional blood draws and questionnaires. Prospective study blood samples were shipped either frozen or at room temperature before DNA extraction. Worth noting for this clone: Its specific antigen is unknown. Base quality data are lacking; no much larger clone is found one base away.

The TCR comes from a man in his fifties who had recovered from COVID-19. The chain joins TRBV2 to TRBJ2-1; no D gene call is confident. Material for sequencing was PBMCs or T cells enriched from blood (not recorded which). The base sequence is TGTGCCAGCGGAGAGCGAGTCTCCTACAATGAGCAGTTCTTC. This encodes CASGERVSYNEQFF.